The clone carrying this TCR beta chain was seen only once. Antigen specificity is unknown. Germline V gene sequence: CDR1 MDHEN, CDR2 SYDVKM. The ends were cut back, 3 bases at V and 7 bases at J, with 6 bases in the middle. The CDR3 runs to 12 residues. Repertoires were generated with immunoSEQ multiplex PCR, while TCRdb's copy carries only in-frame clones and drops some. The data show under 15,000 clones, about four fifths seen once. The time point: cycle 4 day 1 (C4D1), after 6 weeks of nivolumab. Every one of the patients relapsed after autologous stem cell transplantation (brentuximab vedotin exposure was variable). With magnetic negative selection, CD4+ T cells were purified from PBMCs that had been thawed. The data derive from a study of PD-1 blockade in classical Hodgkin lymphoma. The study, taken as a whole, reports: CD8+ TCR diversity did not rise significantly by C4D1, unlike CD4+. Complete responders entered with baseline diversity on par with newly diagnosed patients, the results showed. Relative to healthy donors, newly diagnosed patients reportedly had lower baseline TCR diversity, which was reported as lower still in relapsed/refractory patients.

The sample in question was CD4+ T cells from blood, obtained before the fourth cycle of nivolumab. The receptor comes from a human donor with classical Hodgkin lymphoma. The rearrangement uses TRBV28 and TRBJ1-4, with no clear D. CDR3 DNA: TGTGCCAGCAGTTTTTATGGTGAAAAACTGTTTTTT. Protein: CASSFYGEKLFF.